The clone carrying this T cell receptor (beta chain) came up a few times. Within the sample, other DNA sequences also encode this same CDR3. These data are taken from a study of OX40 agonist ivuxolimab in advanced cancers. TCRdb keeps only in-frame clones here, not all; method: immunoSEQ multiplex PCR. The sample includes 65,000 to 85,000 clones, about 85% of them seen just once. This CDR3 is built from 14 residues. V was clipped by 4 bases and J by 1 base, with 12 bases between them. Germline-derived CDR1 and CDR2 are SGHNT and YYREEE (reference sequence). V gene TRBV5-4 combines with J gene TRBJ2-7; D is undetermined. The source is an adult with an advanced solid tumor such as melanoma, head and neck, liver or kidney cancer. The specimen was CD4+ or CD8+ T cells sorted from blood, collected in a trial of the OX40 agonist ivuxolimab. DNA for the CDR3: TGTGCCAGCAGCCCCGGTGTAAGGTCCTACGAGCAGTACTTC. It codes for CASSPGVRSYEQYF.